This is a list of T cell receptor beta chains from one sample in a study of T cell responses to AZD1222 COVID-19 vaccine. Clones were sequenced by immunoSEQ multiplex PCR, and TCRdb holds only the in-frame ones, with some missing. The repertoire holds some 110,000 clones, with around 83% as singletons. The specimen comprised peripheral blood, sampled 28 days after the second AZD1222 dose. Receptors originate from an adult who received the AZD1222 COVID-19 vaccine. The CDR3 runs from the conserved cysteine through the conserved F or W. The D gene is left open where the match is weak. Clone size appears in some rows only: once, few, many, or a class for an expanded clone.

V gene	J gene	D gene	clone size	CDR3 protein	CDR3 DNA
TRBV11-2	TRBJ2-1	.	.	CASSLTGEQFF	TGTGCCAGCAGCCTGACGGGGGAGCAGTTCTTC
TRBV7-3	TRBJ2-7	TRBD2	.	CASSSGLAGENEQYF	TGTGCCAGCAGCTCGGGACTAGCGGGAGAAAACGAGCAGTACTTC
TRBV18	TRBJ2-3	TRBD2	.	CASSTGLARDTQYF	TGTGCCAGCTCAACCGGACTAGCGAGAGATACGCAGTATTTT
TRBV15	TRBJ2-6	.	medium-sized	CATSRASSGANVLTF	TGTGCCACCAGCAGAGCCAGCTCTGGGGCCAACGTCCTGACTTTC
TRBV18	TRBJ1-4	TRBD1	.	CASSPRQGNHEKLFF	TGTGCCAGCTCACCCCGACAGGGGAATCATGAAAAACTGTTTTTT
TRBV2	TRBJ2-5	.	.	CASSVGGAGPQETQYF	TGTGCCAGCAGTGTGGGGGGAGCGGGTCCCCAAGAGACCCAGTACTTC
TRBV2	TRBJ1-4	.	once	CASSQQGYGTNEKLFF	TGTGCCAGCAGTCAACAGGGCTACGGGACTAATGAAAAACTGTTTTTT
TRBV5-1	TRBJ2-2	.	.	CASSSVVGTGELFF	TGCGCCAGCAGCTCCGTGGTGGGTACCGGGGAGCTGTTTTTT
TRBV3-1/TRBV3-2	TRBJ1-6	.	.	CASRAIWNSPLHF	TGTGCCAGCAGGGCGATTTGGAATTCACCCCTCCACTTT
TRBV21-1	TRBJ2-7	.	.	CASRHSAPGPNTEYEQYF	TGTGCCAGCAGGCATTCAGCCCCCGGTCCCAATACCGAGTACGAGCAGTACTTC
TRBV7-9	TRBJ2-2	.	.	CASSSDTGELFF	TGTGCCAGCAGTTCAGACACCGGGGAGCTGTTTTTT
TRBV28	TRBJ1-1	.	.	CASRGGRWNTEAFF	TGTGCCAGCAGGGGGGGGAGGTGGAACACTGAAGCTTTCTTT
TRBV18	TRBJ1-2	.	.	CASSPQQGEYGYTF	TGTGCCAGCTCACCCCAGCAGGGAGAATATGGCTACACCTTC
TRBV28	TRBJ1-3	.	.	CASSLPVNSGNTIYF	TGTGCCAGCAGTTTACCGGTTAACTCTGGAAACACCATATATTTT
TRBV5-4	TRBJ1-6	TRBD1	.	CASSWDRRNSPLHF	TGTGCCAGCAGCTGGGACAGGCGGAATTCACCCCTCCACTTT
TRBV6-2/TRBV6-3	TRBJ1-1	.	.	CASSYGMMNTEAFF	TGTGCCAGCAGTTACGGGATGATGAACACTGAAGCTTTCTTT
TRBV10-3	TRBJ2-7	.	.	CAITHEPGEIAYF	TGTGCCATTACACACGAACCAGGGGAAATCGCGTACTTC
TRBV2	TRBJ1-2	TRBD1	.	CASISGTGGNYGYTF	TGTGCCAGCATATCGGGGACAGGGGGGAACTATGGCTACACCTTC
TRBV5-1	TRBJ2-7	TRBD1	.	CASSLAVQGAGEQYF	TGCGCCAGCAGCTTGGCCGTACAGGGGGCTGGCGAGCAGTACTTC
TRBV5-5	TRBJ1-1	TRBD1	.	CASSLPGQGNTEAFF	TGTGCCAGCAGCCTCCCGGGACAGGGGAACACTGAAGCTTTCTTT
TRBV29-1	TRBJ2-7	.	few	CSVLQDYEQYF	TGCAGCGTCCTCCAGGACTACGAGCAGTACTTC
TRBV30	TRBJ1-6	.	.	CAWSVGGGGNNSPLHF	TGTGCCTGGAGTGTCGGGGGAGGGGGGAATAATTCACCCCTCCACTTT
TRBV2	TRBJ2-1	.	.	CASSTQGDEQFF	TGTGCCAGCAGTACACAGGGTGATGAGCAGTTCTTC
TRBV5-1	TRBJ2-3	.	.	CASSFYPDTQYF	TGCGCCAGCAGCTTCTACCCGGATACGCAGTATTTT
TRBV6-5	TRBJ1-2	TRBD1	.	CASSYDGTGFSGYTF	TGTGCCAGCAGTTACGATGGGACAGGGTTTAGTGGCTACACCTTC
TRBV30	TRBJ1-5	.	.	CAWSLGYRGTQPQHF	TGTGCCTGGAGTCTAGGGTACAGAGGGACGCAGCCCCAGCATTTT
TRBV18	TRBJ2-2	.	.	CASSPPQGPHTGELFF	TGTGCCAGCTCACCCCCCCAGGGACCCCACACCGGGGAGCTGTTTTTT
TRBV9	TRBJ2-3	.	.	CASSVETDTDTQYF	TGTGCCAGCAGCGTTGAGACAGACACAGATACGCAGTATTTT
TRBV7-2	TRBJ2-5	.	.	CASSFGGRETQYF	TGTGCCAGCAGCTTCGGTGGGCGAGAGACCCAGTACTTC
TRBV4-1	TRBJ2-3	.	.	CASSQIPFGDTQYF	TGCGCCAGCAGCCAGATCCCCTTCGGAGATACGCAGTATTTT
TRBV27	TRBJ2-7	TRBD2	once	CASRRLAGTDTPGITSSIRF	TGTGCCAGCAGGCGACTAGCGGGAACGGACACTCCAGGGATTACGAGCAGTATACGGTTC
TRBV6-2/TRBV6-3	TRBJ2-5	TRBD1	.	CASSYVDRGRETQYF	TGTGCCAGCAGTTACGTGGACAGGGGGCGGGAGACCCAGTACTTC
TRBV3-1/TRBV3-2	TRBJ2-2	TRBD2	.	CASSQGSGGQTGELFF	TGTGCCAGCAGCCAAGGGTCGGGGGGTCAGACCGGGGAGCTGTTTTTT
TRBV30	TRBJ2-1	TRBD2	.	CARDGLAGRTEQFF	TGTGCCCGTGATGGGCTAGCGGGAAGGACTGAGCAGTTCTTC
TRBV2	TRBJ1-2	.	.	CASSERVGGNYGYTF	TGTGCCAGCAGTGAACGGGTAGGGGGTAACTATGGCTACACCTTC
TRBV11-3	TRBJ2-2	.	.	CASSLEWSANTGELFF	TGTGCCAGCAGCTTAGAATGGTCAGCGAACACCGGGGAGCTGTTTTTT
TRBV6-5	TRBJ2-7	TRBD1	.	CASSRTGDSYEQYF	TGTGCCAGCAGTCGGACAGGGGATTCCTACGAGCAGTACTTC
TRBV18	TRBJ2-3	TRBD2	.	CASSPRLAHSTDTQYF	TGTGCCAGCTCCCCTCGACTAGCACACAGCACAGATACGCAGTATTTT
TRBV7-9	TRBJ1-2	.	.	CASSRGGSDYGYTF	TGTGCCAGCAGCCGAGGAGGCAGTGACTATGGCTACACCTTC
TRBV6-2/TRBV6-3	TRBJ1-5	TRBD1	.	CASSYSSGTGIDNQPQHF	TGTGCCAGCAGTTACAGTTCTGGGACAGGGATAGACAATCAGCCCCAGCATTTT
TRBV5-1	TRBJ2-4	.	once	CASSLLRGAAKNIQYF	TGCGCCAGCAGCTTGTTACGGGGGGCGGCCAAAAACATTCAGTACTTC
TRBV4-3	TRBJ1-6	TRBD1	.	CASRRGQGNSPLHF	TGCGCCAGCAGACGGGGACAGGGTAATTCACCCCTCCACTTT
TRBV28	TRBJ1-3	TRBD1	.	CASSSRTGASGNTIYF	TGTGCCAGCAGTTCCCGGACAGGGGCCTCTGGAAACACCATATATTTT
TRBV3-1/TRBV3-2	TRBJ1-3	.	few	CASSQASLSGYSGNTIYF	TGTGCCAGCAGCCAAGCTAGTCTCTCGGGATACTCTGGAAACACCATATATTTT
TRBV9	TRBJ2-6	.	.	CASSALSGANVLTF	TGTGCCAGCAGCGCCCTCTCTGGGGCCAACGTCCTGACTTTC
TRBV19	TRBJ1-2	TRBD1	.	CASSTGGGVNYGYTF	TGTGCCAGTAGTACGGGAGGGGGCGTTAACTATGGCTACACCTTC
TRBV3-1/TRBV3-2	TRBJ2-7	.	.	CASSQDLGGRPPTF	TGTGCCAGCAGCCAAGATCTTGGTGGGAGGCCCCCTACCTTC